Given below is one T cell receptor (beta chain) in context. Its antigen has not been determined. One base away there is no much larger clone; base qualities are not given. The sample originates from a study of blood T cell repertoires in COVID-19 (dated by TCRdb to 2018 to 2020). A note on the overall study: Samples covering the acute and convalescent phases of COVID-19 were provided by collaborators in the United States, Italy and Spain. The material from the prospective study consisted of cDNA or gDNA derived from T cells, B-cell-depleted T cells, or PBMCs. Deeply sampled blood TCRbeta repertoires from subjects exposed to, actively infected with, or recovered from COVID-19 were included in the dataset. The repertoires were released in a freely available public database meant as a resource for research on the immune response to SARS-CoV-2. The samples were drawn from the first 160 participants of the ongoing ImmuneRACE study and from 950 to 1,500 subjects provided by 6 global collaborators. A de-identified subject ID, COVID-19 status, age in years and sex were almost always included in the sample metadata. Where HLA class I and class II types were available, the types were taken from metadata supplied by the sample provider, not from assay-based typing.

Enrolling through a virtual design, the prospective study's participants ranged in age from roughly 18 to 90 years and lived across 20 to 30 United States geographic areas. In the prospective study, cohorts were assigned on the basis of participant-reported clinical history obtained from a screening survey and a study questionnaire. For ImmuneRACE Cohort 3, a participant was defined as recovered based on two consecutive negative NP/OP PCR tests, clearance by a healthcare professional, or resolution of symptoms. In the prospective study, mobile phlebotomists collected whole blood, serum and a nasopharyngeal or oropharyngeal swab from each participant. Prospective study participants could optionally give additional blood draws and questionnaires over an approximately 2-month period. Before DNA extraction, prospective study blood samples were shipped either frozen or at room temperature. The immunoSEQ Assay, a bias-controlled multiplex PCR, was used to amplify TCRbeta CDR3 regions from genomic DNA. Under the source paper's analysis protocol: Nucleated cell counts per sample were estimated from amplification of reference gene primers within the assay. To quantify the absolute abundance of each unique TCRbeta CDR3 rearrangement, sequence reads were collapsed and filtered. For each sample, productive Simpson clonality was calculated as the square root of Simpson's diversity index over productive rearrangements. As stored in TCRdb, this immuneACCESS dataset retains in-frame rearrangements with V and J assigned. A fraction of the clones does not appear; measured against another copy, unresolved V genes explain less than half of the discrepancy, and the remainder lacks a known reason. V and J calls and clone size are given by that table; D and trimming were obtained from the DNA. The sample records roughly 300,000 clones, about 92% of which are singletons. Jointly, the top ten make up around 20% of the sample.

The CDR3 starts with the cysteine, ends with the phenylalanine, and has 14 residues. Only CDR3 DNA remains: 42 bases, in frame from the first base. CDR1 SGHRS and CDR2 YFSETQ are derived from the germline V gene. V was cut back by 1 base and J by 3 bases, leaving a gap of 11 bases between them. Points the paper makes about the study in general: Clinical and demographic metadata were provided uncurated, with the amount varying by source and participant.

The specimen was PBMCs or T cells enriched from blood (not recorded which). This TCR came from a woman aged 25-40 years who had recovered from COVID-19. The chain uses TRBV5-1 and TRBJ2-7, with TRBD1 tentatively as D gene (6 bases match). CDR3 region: CASSLLSRGYEQYF. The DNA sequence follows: TGCGCCAGCAGCTTGTTGTCCAGGGGCTACGAGCAGTACTTC.